In this sample, the clone carrying this T cell receptor (beta chain) turned up a few times. Use of 60 Vbeta and 13 Jbeta primers characterized the PCR. Here immunoSEQ multiplex PCR was the method, and the copy in TCRdb shows in-frame clones only, minus some. The table lists some 150,000 clones, around 80% of them singletons. The data were obtained in a study of cytomegalovirus exposure and HLA in healthy donors. Germline loops: CDR1 MGHRA, CDR2 YSYEKL. This CDR3 is 19 amino acids long. Unmatched junction bases numbered 8, after V lost 1 base and J lost 0 bases. Sequencing was carried out using PBMCs. The rearrangement joins TRBV4-1 to TRBJ2-3, with 12 positions matching TRBD2. This receptor was identified in a female donor in good health and CMV-seronegative. The CDR3 DNA reads as TGCGCCAGCAGCCAAGCCCGCCTAGCGGGAGGGTCTAGCACAGATACGCAGTATTTT. Its translation is CASSQARLAGGSSTDTQYF.